The 32 T cell receptor beta chains presented below share a single source sample, sequenced in a study of siplizumab effects on memory and regulatory T cells. Sequencing was performed with immunoSEQ multiplex PCR; in TCRdb, only in-frame clones are kept and a portion is missing. The sample contains more than 85,000 clones, about nine tenths of which appear only once. Sequenced sample: CD4+ T cells sorted from blood. These receptors were collected from a human donor in good health.

The rearrangement links TRBV11-2 to TRBJ1-1; 10 positions agree with TRBD1. The CDR3 is 15 residues long. J lost 11 bases, V lost 3 bases, and 12 bases had no gene match. Germline loops: CDR1 SGHAT, CDR2 FQNNGV. CDR3 sequence (DNA): TGTGCCAGCAGCTTCAGAGACAGGGGGCCACCCAAGGCTTTCTTT. Translation: CASSFRDRGPPKAFF. The whole variable domain, filled in from reference TRBV11-2 and TRBJ1-1, reads EAGVAQSPRYKIIEKRQSVAFWCNPISGHATLYWYQQILGQGPKLLIQFQNNGVVDDSQLPKDRFSAERLKGVDSTLKIQPAKLEDSAVYLCASSFRDRGPPKAFFGQGTRLTVV.

This chain joins TRBV6-1 and TRBJ1-2, with a weak D call TRBD1 (6 bases). There are 14 residues in the CDR3. Trimming shortened V by 11 bases and J by 1 base, and 17 bases separated the two germline ends. Germline CDR1 and CDR2: MNHNS and SASEGT. Here the CDR3 reads CAGIQGRGNYGYTF. The CDR3, as DNA: TGTGCCGGGATACAGGGAAGGGGTAACTATGGCTACACCTTC.

The chain combines TRBV6-1 with TRBJ2-7; D is possibly TRBD2 (6 bases). V shed 6 bases and J shed 5 bases, with 14 bases lying between them. This CDR3 spans 13 amino acids. Germline assignment: CDR1 MNHNS and CDR2 SASEGT. The CDR3 DNA follows: TGTGCCAGCAGGACTAGTATTATCAACGAGCAGTACTTC. It codes for CASRTSIINEQYF.

The CDR3 nucleotides are TGTGCCAGCGCATTGAGACGGACAGGACTCTCCTACGAGCAGTACTTC. It is translated as CASALRRTGLSYEQYF. The J gene is TRBJ2-7, the V gene TRBV7-9; 7 nucleotides match TRBD1. The CDR3 is made up of 16 amino acids. V lost 8 bases and J lost 0; bases outside the gene matches: 13. The germline V gene encodes CDR1 SEHNR and CDR2 FQNEAQ (reference sequence).

The genes are TRBV5-8 and TRBJ2-3; either TRBD1 or TRBD2 may fit D (5 bases each). V lost 3 bases to trimming and J lost 6 bases, with 14 bases between them. CDR1 is SGHTS and CDR2 is YDEGEE in the germline V gene. This CDR3 contains 14 residues. CDR3 sequence: CASSSSDWGDTQYF. In nucleotides, the CDR3 is TGTGCCAGCAGCTCCTCGGACTGGGGGGATACGCAGTATTTT.

The J gene is TRBJ1-1, the V gene TRBV5-5; D ambiguous. Between the trimmed V and J ends, which lost 0 bases and 0 bases, there was a span of 6 bases. This CDR3 region has 14 residues. Germline V gene data show CDR1 as SGHKS and CDR2 as YYEKEE (reference sequence). The CDR3 DNA is TGTGCCAGCAGCTTGGCCCGTATGAACACTGAAGCTTTCTTT. Translating it yields CASSLARMNTEAFF.

The chain couples TRBV10-3 to TRBJ2-1, with 12 bases aligning to TRBD2. From germline, CDR1 is ENHRY and CDR2 SYGVKD. The V gene end was trimmed by 6 bases and the J gene end by 8 bases; junction bases not matched to a gene: 11. The CDR3 has 16 residues. CDR3 amino acids: CAIRSPTSGSVDEQFF. In nucleotides, the CDR3 is TGTGCCATCAGGAGTCCGACTAGCGGGAGTGTCGATGAGCAGTTCTTC.

Remarks on this clone: Distinct nucleotide sequences in the sample also encode this CDR3. As DNA, the CDR3 is TGTGCCAGCAGTGAAGCAGGGGGCTATGGCTACACCTTC. Encoded protein: CASSEAGGYGYTF. The rearrangement links TRBV6-1 to TRBJ1-2, with D tentatively TRBD1 (6 bases). The CDR3 is made up of 13 amino acids. Trimming pared 0 bases from V and 4 bases from J, leaving 6 bases between. The V gene's germline CDR1 is MNHNS and CDR2 SASEGT.

On this clone: A junction end diverges from the germline sequence, so it may reflect a read error. The rearrangement uses TRBV7-7 and TRBJ2-1; 9 nucleotides agree with TRBD2. CDR1 and CDR2 from the germline V gene are SSHAT and FNYEAQ (reference sequence). CDR3 length: 15 amino acids. The CDR3 loop reads CASSSTSGSYNEQFF. The DNA for the CDR3 is TGTGCTAGCAGCTCGACTAGCGGTTCATACAATGAGCAGTTCTTC.

This chain links TRBV27 with TRBJ1-1; D may be TRBD1 (5 bases). Germline values: CDR1 MNHEY, CDR2 SMNVEV (reference sequence). Trimming removed 5 bases from V and 0 bases from J, with 13 bases in between. CDR3 size: 15 residues. CDR3 nucleotides: TGTGCCAGCAGTCGATTGGGGGTATTGAACACTGAAGCTTTCTTT. Protein product: CASSRLGVLNTEAFF.

The chain has TRBV14 and TRBJ1-1; no reliable D call. V shed 2 bases and J shed 4 bases, with 8 bases lying between them. The CDR3 is 13 amino acids. The germline gives CDR1 SGHDN, CDR2 FVKESK. CDR3 sequence: CASSQMSGTEAFF. CDR3 bases: TGTGCCAGCAGCCAAATGTCGGGCACTGAAGCTTTCTTT.

This sequence joins TRBV30 and TRBJ1-1; the D is unclear. In germline, CDR1 is GTSNPN, CDR2 SVGIG (reference sequence). Deletions cut 0 bases from V and 1 base from J, with 6 bases between. The CDR3 runs to 13 residues. This chain's CDR3 is CAWSVRGNTEAFF. CDR3 sequence (DNA): TGTGCCTGGAGTGTACGGGGGAACACTGAAGCTTTCTTT. The entire variable domain, with the rest obtained from reference TRBV30 and TRBJ1-1, is as follows: SQTIHQWPATLVQPVGSPLSLECTVEGTSNPNLYWYRQAAGRGLQLLFYSVGIGQISSEVPQNLSASRPQDRQFILSSKKLLLSDSGFYLCAWSVRGNTEAFFGQGTRLTVV.

Only one count was recorded for this clone. V usage is TRBV11-2 and J usage is TRBJ2-7; D possibly uses TRBD1 or TRBD2 (5 bases each). Per the germline V gene, CDR1 is SGHAT and CDR2 is FQNNGV. This CDR3 is 15 amino acids long. V was trimmed by 1 base and J by 9 bases, leaving 19 bases between them. CDR3 region: CASSLGGVENMSQYF. CDR3 sequence (DNA): TGTGCCAGCAGCTTAGGAGGGGTAGAGAACATGTCGCAGTACTTC.

The chain is built from TRBV11-3 and TRBJ2-2; D is unclear. Germline lookup yields CDR1 SGHNT and CDR2 YENEEA. V lost 1 base and J lost 7, with 4 bases in between. This CDR3 comprises 12 residues. In nucleotides, the CDR3 is TGTGCCAGCAGCTTAGGGGTCGGGGAGCTGTTTTTT. Amino acids: CASSLGVGELFF.

J is TRBJ2-7 and V is TRBV6-5, with D unresolved. Germline CDR1 MNHEY, CDR2 SVGAGI. This CDR3 is 13 amino acids long. V dropped 5 bases and J dropped 2 bases, with 10 bases sitting between them. CDR3 nucleotide sequence: TGTGCCAGCAGTCAAGGACCTACCTACGAGCAGTACTTC. Residues: CASSQGPTYEQYF.

The chain is built from TRBV5-1 and TRBJ2-1; 12 positions match TRBD2. Trimming at V came to 4 bases and at J to 0 bases, leaving 5 bases not matched to a gene. The CDR3 runs to 17 residues. Germline assignment: CDR1 SGHRS and CDR2 YFSETQ. The CDR3 DNA sequence: TGCGCCAGCAGCACCGGACTAGCGGGACCCTCCTACAATGAGCAGTTCTTC. This encodes CASSTGLAGPSYNEQFF.

A remark on this clone: The sample holds other DNA sequences that translate to the same CDR3. V gene TRBV9 combines with J gene TRBJ2-5, with 11 bases identical to TRBD2. CDR3 length: 16 residues. The V gene end was trimmed by 0 bases and the J gene end by 5 bases; junction bases not matched to a gene: 6. Germline values: CDR1 SGDLS, CDR2 YYNGEE. In DNA form, the CDR3 reads TGTGCCAGCAGCGTAGGACTAGCGGGAAGATTTGAGACCCAGTACTTC. Protein: CASSVGLAGRFETQYF.

This sequence joins TRBV11-2 and TRBJ2-5; 8 bases fit TRBD2. Per germline, CDR1 SGHAT and CDR2 FQNNGV. The CDR3 spans 14 residues. V lost 5 bases and J lost 5; bases outside the gene matches: 7. The CDR3 loop is CASSPGGGRETQYF. CDR3 nucleotide sequence: TGTGCCAGCAGCCCCGGCGGGGGGCGGGAGACCCAGTACTTC.

Notes on this clone: Other DNA sequences within the sample encode an identical CDR3. The chain is built from TRBV5-6 and TRBJ1-3; 7 bases map to TRBD1. Losses at the gene ends were 4 bases for V and 1 base for J; bases not matched to a gene: 2. In germline, CDR1 is SGHDT, CDR2 YYEEEE. CDR3 size: 14 residues. CDR3 nucleotide sequence: TGTGCCAGCAGCAGACAGGGTTCTGGAAACACCATATATTTT. Its translation is CASSRQGSGNTIYF.

This rearrangement joins TRBV15 to TRBJ2-1, with D maybe TRBD2 (5 bases). The V end lost 3 bases, the J end lost 6 bases, and 24 bases lay between the germline ends. Germline V CDR1 and CDR2: LNHNV, YYDKDF (reference sequence). The CDR3 runs 18 residues. The CDR3 loop reads CATSSPPRAGWVINEQFF. CDR3 sequence (DNA): TGTGCCACCAGCAGTCCCCCGAGGGCAGGCTGGGTAATCAATGAGCAGTTCTTC.

The genes are TRBV20-1 and TRBJ1-1; no clear D. The CDR3 contains 11 residues. Germline values: CDR1 DFQATT, CDR2 SNEGSKA (reference sequence). V gave up 3 bases and J gave up 3 bases, with 5 bases separating them. The CDR3 DNA follows: TGCAGTGCTAGTGCGTACACTGAAGCTTTCTTT. This sequence encodes CSASAYTEAFF.

In nucleotides, the CDR3 is TGTGCCAGTAGTCCCGCGTGGACTAGCGGGAGTGCCCTGGATACGCAGTATTTT. Protein sequence: CASSPAWTSGSALDTQYF. This chain connects TRBV19 to TRBJ2-3, with 13 bases aligning to TRBD2. Germline V lookup: CDR1 LNHDA, CDR2 SQIVND (reference sequence). Unmatched junction bases numbered 14, after V lost 5 bases and J lost 6 bases. The CDR3 consists of 18 residues.

V is TRBV10-3 and J is TRBJ2-7; 7 bases line up with TRBD2. Germline CDR1 and CDR2: ENHRY and SYGVKD. V was pared by 7 bases and J by 2 bases, with 5 bases of the junction left unmatched. This CDR3 has 13 amino acids. CDR3: CAITAGLPYEQYF. CDR3 nucleotide sequence: TGTGCCATCACAGCGGGGCTTCCCTACGAGCAGTACTTC.

The CDR3 DNA sequence: TGTGCCAGCAGCTTGGTTAGGGGGAGGGAGACTGAAGCTTTCTTT. Translated, it gives CASSLVRGRETEAFF. The chain joins TRBV5-4 to TRBJ1-1; D perhaps matches TRBD1 (6 bases). The CDR3 totals 15 residues. The V end lost 0 bases, the J end lost 5 bases, and 14 bases lay between the germline ends. The germline CDR1 and CDR2 sequences are SGHNT and YYREEE (reference sequence).

This clone has a handful of counts. The genes are TRBV5-4 and TRBJ1-4; D is ambiguous. In germline, CDR1 is SGHNT, CDR2 YYREEE (reference sequence). CDR3 size: 15 residues. V was cut by 3 bases and J by 0 bases, with 9 bases left in between. DNA of the CDR3: TGTGCCAGCAGCTATGGACTTGCAACTAATGAAAAACTGTTTTTT. This translates into CASSYGLATNEKLFF.

The chain recombines TRBV2 with TRBJ2-5, with D maybe TRBD1 (6 bases). CDR3 length: 14 amino acids. Trimming stripped 6 bases from V and 2 bases from J, with 13 bases between. Germline loops: CDR1 SNHLY, CDR2 FYNNEI. The CDR3 DNA reads as TGTGCCAGCAGCGCTGGACAGCCTCAAGAGACCCAGTACTTC. Its protein product is CASSAGQPQETQYF.

This clone appeared a few times. The chain links TRBV7-9 to TRBJ1-6; 8 bases map to TRBD1. With V trimmed by 7 bases and J by 9 bases, 8 bases remained unmatched. The CDR3 contains 14 residues. CDR1 SEHNR and CDR2 FQNEAQ come from the germline V gene (reference sequence). The CDR3 reads CASKTGQDTSPLHF. The CDR3 bases are TGTGCCAGCAAAACGGGACAGGATACTTCACCCCTCCACTTT.

The chain has TRBV29-1 and TRBJ2-3; the match to TRBD2 covers 7 bases. Germline CDR1 SQVTM, CDR2 ANQGSEA. Trimming took 7 bases from V and 2 from J; bases not matched to a gene: 12. The CDR3 spans 15 residues. CDR3 nucleotides: TGCAGCGCCACTCCCCCTAGCGGAGCCACAGATACGCAGTATTTT. Translation gives CSATPPSGATDTQYF.

The chain couples TRBV10-3 to TRBJ2-5; no clear D gene. Deletions cut 0 bases from V and 9 bases from J, with 14 bases between. Germline CDR1 is ENHRY and CDR2 is SYGVKD. The CDR3 length is 14 residues. CDR3 protein: CAISESNIGHPQYF. Here the CDR3 DNA reads TGTGCCATCAGTGAGTCTAATATCGGTCACCCCCAGTACTTC.

The chain is built from TRBV18 and TRBJ2-1; D is ambiguous. The CDR3 contains 13 residues. Trimming left V 6 bases short and J 5 bases short, with 11 bases between. The germline CDR1 and CDR2 sequences are KGHSH and LQKENI. CDR3 amino acids: CASSPKRHNEQFF. CDR3 sequence (DNA): TGTGCCAGCTCCCCTAAAAGGCACAATGAGCAGTTCTTC.

The chain uses TRBV4-2 and TRBJ2-7; 8 nucleotides match TRBD2. Germline CDR1 and CDR2: LGHNA and YNFKEQ. V trimming: 4 bases; J trimming: 0 bases; junction bases outside the gene matches: 5. The CDR3 is 15 amino acids. CDR3 in DNA: TGTGCCAGCAGCCCAGCGGGGGCCATCTCCTACGAGCAGTACTTC. This codes for CASSPAGAISYEQYF.

CDR3 DNA: TGTGCCAGCAGCATCCCAGGCACTGAAGCTTTCTTT. This gives the protein CASSIPGTEAFF. The chain recombines TRBV7-9 with TRBJ1-1; D is undetermined. The germline V gene has CDR1 SEHNR and CDR2 FQNEAQ (reference sequence). The CDR3 totals 12 residues. The V end was cut by 5 bases, the J end by 4 bases, with 8 bases between.